These 27 T cell receptor beta chains share one sample of origin, sequenced in a study of beta chain features in type 1 diabetes. cDNA synthesis used the whole RNA isolate, giving expressed TCRB sequences. TCRdb's copy holds only in-frame clones and misses some; the assay was immunoSEQ multiplex PCR. The sample holds more than 150,000 clones, approximately 13% seen once. The sequenced material came from central memory CD4+ T cells from blood. These receptor sequences come from a woman aged 18-30 years in good health.

This clone was seen a handful of times. The chain combines TRBV25-1 with TRBJ2-5; D is unclear. Between the trimmed V and J ends, which lost 4 bases and 1 base, there was a span of 4 bases. CDR1 is MGHDK and CDR2 is SYGVNS in the germline V gene. There are 12 residues in the CDR3. CDR3 region: CASSGGQETQYF. The CDR3 bases are TGTGCCAGCAGTGGAGGCCAAGAGACCCAGTACTTC.

The chain combines TRBV9 with TRBJ2-7, with D possibly being TRBD2 (5 bases). Germline values: CDR1 SGDLS, CDR2 YYNGEE. This CDR3 is 14 amino acids long. Between the trimmed V and J ends, which lost 4 bases and 6 bases, there was a span of 17 bases. CDR3 loop: CASSRGERSLEQYF. The CDR3, as DNA: TGTGCCAGCAGCCGGGGTGAGAGGTCCCTCGAGCAGTACTTC.

V usage is TRBV7-3 and J usage is TRBJ2-3, with 10 bases aligning to TRBD2. Per germline, CDR1 SGHTA and CDR2 FQGTGA. This CDR3 region has 14 residues. J lost 3 bases, V lost 3 bases, and 0 bases had no gene match. The CDR3 sequence: CASSLGLATDTQYF. Written as DNA, the CDR3 is TGTGCCAGCAGCTTGGGACTAGCGACAGATACGCAGTATTTT.

This sequence joins TRBV7-2 and TRBJ2-2; perhaps TRBD2 as D (5 bases). V was trimmed by 1 base and J by 7 bases, leaving 16 bases between them. CDR3 length: 16 amino acids. From germline, CDR1 is SGHTA and CDR2 FQGNSA. DNA for the CDR3: TGTGCCAGCAGCTTAGTAGGAGGCAGAGTGAGCGGGGAGCTGTTTTTT. The encoded protein is CASSLVGGRVSGELFF.

This clone has just a few counts. The gene calls are TRBV4-2 and TRBJ2-3, with TRBD2 matching over 7 bases. The J segment lost 0 bases and the V segment lost 1 base, leaving 7 bases of the junction unmatched. This CDR3 spans 17 amino acids. Germline V gene sequence: CDR1 LGHNA, CDR2 YNFKEQ. The CDR3 DNA is TGTGCCAGCAGCCAAGTTGAAGCTAGCGGTAGCACAGATACGCAGTATTTT. Translating gives CASSQVEASGSTDTQYF.

The gene calls are TRBV5-4 and TRBJ2-7; the D gene is possibly TRBD1 (6 bases). V was clipped by 0 bases and J by 5 bases, with 15 bases between them. The germline CDR1 and CDR2 sequences are SGHNT and YYREEE (reference sequence). The CDR3 runs 15 residues. The CDR3 loop reads CASSLDRAFTNEQYF. The CDR3 DNA reads as TGTGCCAGCAGCTTGGACAGGGCCTTTACCAACGAGCAGTACTTC. The variable domain in full, with the rest retrieved from reference TRBV5-4 and TRBJ2-7, is ETGVTQSPTHLIKTRGQQVTLRCSSQSGHNTVSWYQQALGQGPQFIFQYYREEENGRGNFPPRFSGLQFPNYSSELNVNALELDDSALYLCASSLDRAFTNEQYFGPGTRLTVT.

V gene TRBV15 combines with J gene TRBJ2-3; 13 nucleotides line up with TRBD2. Germline V gives CDR1 LNHNV, CDR2 YYDKDF (reference sequence). J lost 2 bases, V lost 2 bases, and 7 bases had no gene match. The CDR3 spans 18 residues. CDR3 sequence: CATSRPKGTSGATDTQYF. The CDR3 DNA reads as TGTGCCACCAGCAGACCAAAAGGGACTAGCGGGGCCACAGATACGCAGTATTTT.

The chain links TRBV2 to TRBJ2-3; TRBD2 agrees at 10 bases. The germline V gene encodes CDR1 SNHLY and CDR2 FYNNEI. Losses at the gene ends were 5 bases for V and 3 bases for J; bases not matched to a gene: 2. This CDR3 is built from 14 residues. The CDR3 nucleotides are TGTGCCAGCAGTCGGACTAGCGGAACAGATACGCAGTATTTT. Residues: CASSRTSGTDTQYF.

This sequence joins TRBV6-5 and TRBJ2-7; the D gene is possibly TRBD2 (6 bases). Trimming removed 6 bases at V and 2 bases at J, with 14 bases between. The CDR3 consists of 14 residues. From germline, CDR1 is MNHEY and CDR2 SVGAGI. The DNA for the CDR3 is TGTGCCAGCAGCCAGACTAGATTGGCCTACGAGCAGTACTTC. Translating it yields CASSQTRLAYEQYF.

In its sample, this clone was seen many times. This rearrangement joins TRBV4-3 to TRBJ2-2; the match to TRBD2 covers 8 bases. Trimming removed 4 bases from V and 2 bases from J; junction bases left unmatched: 6. The CDR3 is 16 amino acids. Germline V gives CDR1 LGHNA, CDR2 YSLEER. Written as DNA, the CDR3 is TGCGCCAGCAGCCGGAGGGGACTAGTAAACACCGGGGAGCTGTTTTTT. Residues: CASSRRGLVNTGELFF.

This clone was counted between two and nine times. The chain employs TRBV18 and TRBJ2-7; TRBD2 agrees at 12 bases. The CDR3 totals 17 residues. From germline, CDR1 is KGHSH and CDR2 LQKENI. The ends lost 4 bases at V and 3 bases at J; junction bases unmatched: 10. The CDR3 DNA follows: TGTGCCAGCTCACAGATGACGCGGACTAGCGGGAACTACGAGCAGTACTTC. Its translation is CASSQMTRTSGNYEQYF.

This chain links TRBV7-9 with TRBJ2-7; no definite D call. CDR3 length: 15 residues. The germline gives CDR1 SEHNR, CDR2 FQNEAQ (reference sequence). Trimming removed 1 base at V and 4 bases at J, with 14 bases between. CDR3 amino acids: CASSLGGPGRYEQYF. In DNA form, the CDR3 reads TGTGCCAGCAGCTTAGGAGGCCCCGGAAGGTACGAGCAGTACTTC. Full variable domain (remainder filled in from reference TRBV7-9 and TRBJ2-7): DTGVSQNPRHKITKRGQNVTFRCDPISEHNRLYWYRQTLGQGPEFLTYFQNEAQLEKSRLLSDRFSAERPKGSFSTLEIQRTEQGDSAMYLCASSLGGPGRYEQYFGPGTRLTVT.

The chain recombines TRBV14 with TRBJ2-5, with a tentative D call TRBD1 (6 bases). In germline, CDR1 is SGHDN, CDR2 FVKESK. Trimming removed 1 base at V and 5 bases at J, with 17 bases between. The CDR3 has 16 residues. The CDR3 reads CASSQVLGTSFETQYF. CDR3 DNA: TGTGCCAGCAGCCAAGTACTCGGGACATCGTTTGAGACCCAGTACTTC.

CDR3 sequence reads: CAWSTNRGNQPQHF. The CDR3 DNA reads TGTGCCTGGAGTACAAACAGGGGGAACCAGCCCCAGCATTTT. V usage is TRBV30 and J usage is TRBJ1-5; 8 nucleotides match TRBD1. V shed 2 bases, J shed 7 bases, and the junction held 7 bases outside the gene matches. From germline, CDR1 is GTSNPN and CDR2 SVGIG (reference sequence). There are 14 residues in the CDR3.

This clone was seen only a few times. The rearrangement joins TRBV29-1 to TRBJ2-1; 7 bases are shared with TRBD2. CDR1 SQVTM and CDR2 ANQGSEA come from the germline V gene. The CDR3 loop spans 12 amino acids. The CDR3 loop reads CSSRDYDNEQFF. The DNA of the CDR3 is TGCAGTTCCCGGGACTACGACAATGAGCAGTTCTTC.

The gene calls are TRBV18 and TRBJ2-1, with 12 positions matching TRBD2. V shed 6 bases and J 6 bases; nucleotides not matched to a gene: 6. Germline CDR1 and CDR2: KGHSH and LQKENI. CDR3 length equals 15 residues. CDR3 coding DNA: TGTGCCAGCTCGGACCTAGCGGGAGGGCCCAATGAGCAGTTCTTC. Residues: CASSDLAGGPNEQFF.

V and J are TRBV10-3 and TRBJ2-2, with 10 bases that match TRBD1. This CDR3 is built from 15 residues. Unmatched junction bases numbered 6, after V lost 5 bases and J lost 6 bases. Germline V gene data show CDR1 as ENHRY and CDR2 as SYGVKD. The CDR3 spells CAISKGQGSAGELFF. CDR3 coding DNA: TGTGCCATCAGTAAGGGACAGGGGAGCGCCGGGGAGCTGTTTTTT.

The rearrangement joins TRBV20-1 to TRBJ2-7; D is unclear. CDR3 length: 11 residues. Germline-derived CDR1 and CDR2 are DFQATT and SNEGSKA (reference sequence). Trimming removed 3 bases at V and 3 bases at J, with 6 bases between. The CDR3 here is CSASTDYEQYF. The CDR3 nucleotides are TGCAGTGCTAGTACAGACTACGAGCAGTACTTC.

The gene calls are TRBV9 and TRBJ2-1, with 9 bases that match TRBD2. Trimming removed 0 bases from V and 1 base from J; junction bases left unmatched: 2. Germline V gene lookup returns CDR1 SGDLS and CDR2 YYNGEE. The CDR3 covers 16 residues. The CDR3 region has the DNA TGTGCCAGCAGCGTAGTAACTAGCGGGTCCTACAATGAGCAGTTCTTC. Residues: CASSVVTSGSYNEQFF.

The V gene is TRBV5-1, the J gene TRBJ1-1; D perhaps matches TRBD1 (5 bases). The germline V gene encodes CDR1 SGHRS and CDR2 YFSETQ. With 0 bases removed from V and 4 bases from J, the gap between germline ends came to 16 bases. The CDR3 has 16 amino acids. Here the CDR3 reads CASSLDGVRVLTEAFF. The CDR3 DNA follows: TGCGCCAGCAGCTTGGATGGGGTCAGGGTACTCACTGAAGCTTTCTTT.

The V and J genes are TRBV7-2 and TRBJ1-1, with D tentatively TRBD1 (5 bases). The ends were cut back, 0 bases at V and 8 bases at J, with 13 bases in the middle. The CDR3 totals 14 residues. From germline, CDR1 is SGHTA and CDR2 FQGNSA. CDR3 sequence: CASSLAVGQGEAFF. The CDR3 nucleotides read TGTGCCAGCAGCTTAGCGGTGGGTCAGGGAGAAGCTTTCTTT.

V gene TRBV2 combines with J gene TRBJ2-1, with TRBD1 matching 7 bases. Trimming took 4 bases from V and 7 from J; bases not matched to a gene: 7. This CDR3 spans 14 amino acids. Germline values: CDR1 SNHLY, CDR2 FYNNEI. The CDR3 DNA follows: TGTGCCAGCAGTGTTGAACAGGGGCGGAATGAGCAGTTCTTC. It codes for CASSVEQGRNEQFF.

This clone was counted ten times or more. V and J are TRBV18 and TRBJ2-1, with D maybe TRBD2 (6 bases). Germline V gives CDR1 KGHSH, CDR2 LQKENI. Trimming stripped 7 bases from V and 5 bases from J, with 12 bases between. The CDR3 spans 13 residues. The CDR3 DNA reads as TGTGCCAGCTTATTGGGACTCGACAATGAGCAGTTCTTC. Translated: CASLLGLDNEQFF.

The rearrangement uses TRBV2 and TRBJ2-5; TRBD1 matches 9 bases. The CDR3 has 14 residues. The V segment lost 6 bases and the J segment 3 bases; nucleotides outside the gene matches: 5. In germline, CDR1 is SNHLY, CDR2 FYNNEI. The CDR3 region is CASRGDRVEETQYF. The CDR3 nucleotides are TGTGCCAGCAGGGGGGACAGGGTCGAAGAGACCCAGTACTTC.

The sample holds a few counts of this clone. The V gene is TRBV19, the J gene TRBJ1-2, with 12 bases fitting TRBD1. The V segment lost 5 bases and the J segment 6 bases; nucleotides outside the gene matches: 7. Germline V gene lookup returns CDR1 LNHDA and CDR2 SQIVND (reference sequence). CDR3 size: 15 residues. CDR3 nucleotide sequence: TGTGCCAGTAGTTCCTCCGGGACAGGGGGCGATGGCTACACCTTC. Encoded protein: CASSSSGTGGDGYTF.

The V call is TRBV5-1, the J call TRBJ2-3; 9 positions match TRBD1. V lost 4 bases and J lost 2; bases outside the gene matches: 5. The CDR3 extends over 15 amino acids. The germline V gene encodes CDR1 SGHRS and CDR2 YFSETQ. The CDR3 DNA reads as TGCGCCAGCAGCCCGGGACAGGGATTCACAGATACGCAGTATTTT. Protein: CASSPGQGFTDTQYF.

The sample holds a few counts of this clone. This chain joins TRBV15 and TRBJ1-1, with 9 bases lining up with TRBD1. Per the germline V gene, CDR1 is LNHNV and CDR2 is YYDKDF (reference sequence). This CDR3 has 15 amino acids. Trimming cost V 2 bases and J 4 bases; bases outside gene matches: 5. In DNA form, the CDR3 reads TGTGCCACCAGCAGACGACAGGGGGATGGCACTGAAGCTTTCTTT. Translation: CATSRRQGDGTEAFF.